This T cell receptor (beta chain) was retrieved from a study of cytomegalovirus exposure and HLA in healthy donors. About the research overall: Unique TCR beta sequences numbering about 100 million came from 150 million to 200 million T cells in an earlier analysis. HLA-typed donors contributed some 87 million unique TCRs, which were held in an early data release.

The J segment lost 0 bases and the V segment lost 3 bases, leaving 7 bases of the junction unmatched. Germline V CDR1 and CDR2: KGHSH, LQKENI. There are 17 residues in the CDR3. Study-level points and caveats: Reported findings show TCR beta sequences accurately forecast HLA-A and HLA-B alleles in most subjects. A few CMV-associated chains proved CMV antigen-specific in vitro.

For this clone: Antigen unknown.

PCR was performed using 60 Vbeta and 13 Jbeta primers. Clones were sequenced by immunoSEQ multiplex PCR, and TCRdb holds only the in-frame ones, with some missing. The sample records 200,000 to 300,000 clones, 70% to 90% being singletons. This TCR was sampled from a middle-aged woman in good health and CMV-seropositive. The genes are TRBV18 and TRBJ2-3, with TRBD1 identical over 9 bases. Material: PBMCs. Here the CDR3 reads CASSPLNGQGSTDTQYF. The CDR3, as DNA: TGTGCCAGCTCACCCTTGAACGGACAGGGGAGCACAGATACGCAGTATTTT.